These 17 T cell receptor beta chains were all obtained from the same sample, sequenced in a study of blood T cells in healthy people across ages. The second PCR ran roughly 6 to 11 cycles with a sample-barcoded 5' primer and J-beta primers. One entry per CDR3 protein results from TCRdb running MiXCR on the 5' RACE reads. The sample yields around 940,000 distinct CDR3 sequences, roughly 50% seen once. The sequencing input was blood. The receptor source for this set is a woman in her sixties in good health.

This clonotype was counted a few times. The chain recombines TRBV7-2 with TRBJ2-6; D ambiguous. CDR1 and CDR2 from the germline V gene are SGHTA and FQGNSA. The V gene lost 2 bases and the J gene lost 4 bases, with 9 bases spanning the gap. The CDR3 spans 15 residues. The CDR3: CASSLMSSGANVLTF. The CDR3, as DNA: TGTGCCAGCAGCTTAATGTCGTCAGGGGCCAACGTCCTGACTTTC.

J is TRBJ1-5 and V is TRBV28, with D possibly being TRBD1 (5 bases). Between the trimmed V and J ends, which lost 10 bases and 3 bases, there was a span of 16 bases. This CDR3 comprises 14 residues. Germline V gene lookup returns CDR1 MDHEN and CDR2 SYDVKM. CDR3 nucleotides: TGTGCCATCTCCCTGGGGCGAAACAATCAGCCCCAGCATTTT. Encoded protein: CAISLGRNNQPQHF.

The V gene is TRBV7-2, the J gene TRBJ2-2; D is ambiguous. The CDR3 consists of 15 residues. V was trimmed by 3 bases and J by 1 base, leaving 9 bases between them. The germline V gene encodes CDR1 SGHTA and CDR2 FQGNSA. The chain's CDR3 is CASSFSRLNTGELFF. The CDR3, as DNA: TGTGCCAGCAGCTTCAGTCGGTTGAACACCGGGGAGCTGTTTTTT.

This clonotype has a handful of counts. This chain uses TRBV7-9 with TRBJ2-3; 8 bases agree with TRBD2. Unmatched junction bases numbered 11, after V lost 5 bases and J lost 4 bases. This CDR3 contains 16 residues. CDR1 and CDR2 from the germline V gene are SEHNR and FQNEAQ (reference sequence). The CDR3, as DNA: TGTGCCAGCAGCATGAGTCGGCTAGCGGGTTCAGATACGCAGTATTTT. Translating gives CASSMSRLAGSDTQYF.

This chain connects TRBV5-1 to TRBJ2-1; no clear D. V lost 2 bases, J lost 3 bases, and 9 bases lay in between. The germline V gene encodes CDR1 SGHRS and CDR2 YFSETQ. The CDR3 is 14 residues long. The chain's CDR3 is CASSFDSIYNEQFF. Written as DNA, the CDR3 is TGCGCCAGCAGCTTCGACTCCATCTACAATGAGCAGTTCTTC.

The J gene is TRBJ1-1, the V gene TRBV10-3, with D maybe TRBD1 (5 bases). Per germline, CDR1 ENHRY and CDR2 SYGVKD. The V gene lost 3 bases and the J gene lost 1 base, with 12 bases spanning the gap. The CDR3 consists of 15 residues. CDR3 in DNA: TGTGCCATCAGTGATCCGGGGCTGGCGAACACTGAAGCTTTCTTT. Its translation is CAISDPGLANTEAFF.

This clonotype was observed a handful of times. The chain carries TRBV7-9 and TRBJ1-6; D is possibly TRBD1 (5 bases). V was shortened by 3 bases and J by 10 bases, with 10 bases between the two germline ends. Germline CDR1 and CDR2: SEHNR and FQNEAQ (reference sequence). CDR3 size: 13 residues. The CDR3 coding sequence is TGTGCCAGCAGCTTTCAGGGAGGATCACCCCTCCACTTT. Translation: CASSFQGGSPLHF.

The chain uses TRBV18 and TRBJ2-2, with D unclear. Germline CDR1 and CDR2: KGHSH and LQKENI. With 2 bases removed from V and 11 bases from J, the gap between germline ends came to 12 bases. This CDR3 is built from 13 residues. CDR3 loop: CASSPRPKGELFF. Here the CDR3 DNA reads TGTGCCAGCTCACCAAGGCCGAAAGGAGAGCTGTTTTTT.

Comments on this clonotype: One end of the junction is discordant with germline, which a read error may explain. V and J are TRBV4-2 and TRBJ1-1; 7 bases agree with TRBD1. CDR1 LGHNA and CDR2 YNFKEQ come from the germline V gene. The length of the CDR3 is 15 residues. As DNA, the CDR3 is TGTGCCAGCAGCCAAGGCGGGACAGCGAACACTGAAACTTTCTTT. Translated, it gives CASSQGGTANTETFF.

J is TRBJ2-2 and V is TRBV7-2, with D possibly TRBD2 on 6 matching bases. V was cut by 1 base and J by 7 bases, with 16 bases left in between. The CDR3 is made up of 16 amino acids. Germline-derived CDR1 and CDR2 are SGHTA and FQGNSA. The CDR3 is CASSLVGGSVIGELFF. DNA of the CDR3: TGTGCCAGCAGCTTAGTTGGAGGGTCGGTGATCGGGGAGCTGTTTTTT.

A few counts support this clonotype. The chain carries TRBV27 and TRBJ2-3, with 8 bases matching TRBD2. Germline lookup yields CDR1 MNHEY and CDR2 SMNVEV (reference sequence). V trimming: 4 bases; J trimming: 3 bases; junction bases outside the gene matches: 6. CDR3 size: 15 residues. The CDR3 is CASSYSGRLTDTQYF. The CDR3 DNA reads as TGTGCCAGCAGTTACAGCGGGAGATTAACAGATACGCAGTATTTT.

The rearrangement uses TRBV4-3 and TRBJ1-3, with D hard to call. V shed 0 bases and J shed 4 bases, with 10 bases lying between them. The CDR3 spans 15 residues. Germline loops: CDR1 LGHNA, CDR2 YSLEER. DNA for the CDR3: TGCGCCAGCAGCCAAGATGGAACAGTGGGAAACACCATATATTTT. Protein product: CASSQDGTVGNTIYF.

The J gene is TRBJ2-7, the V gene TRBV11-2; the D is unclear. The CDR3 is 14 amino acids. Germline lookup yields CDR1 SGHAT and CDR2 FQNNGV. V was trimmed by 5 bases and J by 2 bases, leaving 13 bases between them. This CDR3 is CASSPLHYPYEQYF. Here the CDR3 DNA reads TGTGCCAGCAGCCCCCTTCACTACCCCTACGAGCAGTACTTC. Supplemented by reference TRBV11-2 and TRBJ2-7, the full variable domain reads EAGVAQSPRYKIIEKRQSVAFWCNPISGHATLYWYQQILGQGPKLLIQFQNNGVVDDSQLPKDRFSAERLKGVDSTLKIQPAKLEDSAVYLCASSPLHYPYEQYFGPGTRLTVT.

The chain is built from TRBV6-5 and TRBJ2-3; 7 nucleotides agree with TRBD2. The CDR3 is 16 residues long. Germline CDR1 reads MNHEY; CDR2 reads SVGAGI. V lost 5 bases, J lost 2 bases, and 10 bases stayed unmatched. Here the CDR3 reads CASSTRLSGTTDTQYF. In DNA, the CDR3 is TGTGCCAGCAGTACCCGGCTCAGCGGGACCACAGATACGCAGTATTTT.

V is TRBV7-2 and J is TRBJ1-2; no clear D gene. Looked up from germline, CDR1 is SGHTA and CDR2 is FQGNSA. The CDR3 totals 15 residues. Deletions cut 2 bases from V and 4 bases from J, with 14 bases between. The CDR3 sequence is CASSLSRAAAYGYTF. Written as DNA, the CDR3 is TGTGCCAGCAGCTTAAGTCGCGCAGCGGCCTATGGCTACACCTTC.

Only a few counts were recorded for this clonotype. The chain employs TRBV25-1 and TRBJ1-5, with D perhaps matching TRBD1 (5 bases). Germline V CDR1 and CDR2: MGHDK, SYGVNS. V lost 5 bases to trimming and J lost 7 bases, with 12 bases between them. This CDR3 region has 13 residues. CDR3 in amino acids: CASSTRRGQPQHF. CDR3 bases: TGTGCCAGCAGTACCCGACGGGGCCAGCCCCAGCATTTT.

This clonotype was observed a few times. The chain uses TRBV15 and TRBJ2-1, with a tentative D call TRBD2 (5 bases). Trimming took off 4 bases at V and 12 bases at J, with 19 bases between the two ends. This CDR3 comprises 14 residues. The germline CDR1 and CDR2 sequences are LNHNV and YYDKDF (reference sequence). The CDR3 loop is CATSIGLGYYVQFF. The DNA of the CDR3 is TGTGCCACCAGCATCGGACTGGGTTACTACGTGCAGTTCTTC.